The clone carrying this TCR beta chain showed up many times. Its antigen is not known. Time point denoted: newly diagnosed GD, antithyroid drugs for less than 3 months. Researchers made the TCR library from RNA that was extracted from PBMCs. This sample was taken from a study of regulatory T cells in long-lasting Graves disease. V shed 1 base, J shed 3 bases, and the junction held 5 bases outside the gene matches. The CDR3 sequence is 15 residues long. Germline CDR1 is DFQATT and CDR2 is SNEGSKA (reference sequence). Overall study findings and caveats: Peripheral blood was the sole material, not thyroid tissue. The number of shared public clonotypes was higher in persistent patients (fewer than 3,000) than new patients (roughly 970).

Construction of the TCR beta libraries employed iRepertoire HTBI primers in conjunction with Arm-PCR of CDR3 regions. TCRdb re-called the multiplex PCR reads through MiXCR, storing one row per CDR3 protein. The sample lists about 470,000 distinct CDR3 sequences, 15% to 20% occurring once. A further study also used this sample, focusing on T cells in Graves' hyperthyroidism and ophthalmopathy.

This chain links TRBV20-1 with TRBJ2-1, with 8 bases fitting TRBD2. The material was peripheral blood mononuclear cells (PBMCs), obtained at new diagnosis, from a patient treated with antithyroid drugs. This receptor was obtained from a man aged 40-49 years with Graves disease. The CDR3 DNA reads TGCAGTGCTAGAGGTGGAAGCGGGGGCTACAATGAGCAGTTCTTC. Amino acid sequence: CSARGGSGGYNEQFF.